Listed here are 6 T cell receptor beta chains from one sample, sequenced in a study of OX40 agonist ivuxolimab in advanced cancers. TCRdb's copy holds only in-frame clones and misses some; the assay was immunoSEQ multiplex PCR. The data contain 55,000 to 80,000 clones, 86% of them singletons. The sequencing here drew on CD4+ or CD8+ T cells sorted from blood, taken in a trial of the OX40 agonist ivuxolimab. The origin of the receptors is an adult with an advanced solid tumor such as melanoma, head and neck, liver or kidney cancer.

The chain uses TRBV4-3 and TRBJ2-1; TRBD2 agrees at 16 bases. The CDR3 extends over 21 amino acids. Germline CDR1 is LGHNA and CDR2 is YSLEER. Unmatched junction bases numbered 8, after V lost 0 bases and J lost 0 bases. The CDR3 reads CASSQDHTGLAGGGSYNEQFF. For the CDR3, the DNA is TGCGCCAGCAGCCAAGATCATACGGGACTAGCGGGGGGGGGCTCCTACAATGAGCAGTTCTTC.

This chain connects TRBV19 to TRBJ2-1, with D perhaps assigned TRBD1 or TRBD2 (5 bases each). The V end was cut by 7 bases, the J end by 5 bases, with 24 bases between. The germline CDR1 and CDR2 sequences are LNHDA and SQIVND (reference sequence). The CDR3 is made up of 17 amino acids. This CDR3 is CASTTQDQAAGDNEQFF. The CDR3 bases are TGTGCCAGTACCACACAGGACCAGGCCGCCGGGGACAATGAGCAGTTCTTC. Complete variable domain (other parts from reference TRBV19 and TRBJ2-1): DGGITQSPKYLFRKEGQNVTLSCEQNLNHDAMYWYRQDPGQGLRLIYYSQIVNDFQKGDIAEGYSVSREKKESFPLTVTSAQKNPTAFYLCASTTQDQAAGDNEQFFGPGTRLTVL.

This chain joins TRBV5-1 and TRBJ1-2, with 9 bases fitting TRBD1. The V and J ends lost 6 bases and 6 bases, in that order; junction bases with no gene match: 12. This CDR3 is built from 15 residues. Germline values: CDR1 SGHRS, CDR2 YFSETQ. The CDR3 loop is CASNRDRVIENGYTF. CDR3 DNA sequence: TGCGCCAGCAACCGGGACAGGGTGATTGAAAATGGCTACACCTTC.

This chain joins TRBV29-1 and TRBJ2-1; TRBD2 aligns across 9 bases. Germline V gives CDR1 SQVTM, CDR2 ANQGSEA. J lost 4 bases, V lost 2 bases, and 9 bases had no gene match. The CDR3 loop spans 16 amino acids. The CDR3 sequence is CSVETGLAGDYNEQFF. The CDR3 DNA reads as TGCAGCGTTGAAACCGGCTTAGCGGGGGATTACAATGAGCAGTTCTTC.

The CDR3 DNA is TGTGCCAGCAGCTTACCCGGAAACTATGGCTACACCTTC. It specifies CASSLPGNYGYTF. The chain combines TRBV7-3 with TRBJ1-2; no clear D gene. The CDR3 runs to 13 residues. The V gene's germline CDR1 is SGHTA and CDR2 FQGTGA. Trimming stripped 2 bases from V and 2 bases from J, with 6 bases between.

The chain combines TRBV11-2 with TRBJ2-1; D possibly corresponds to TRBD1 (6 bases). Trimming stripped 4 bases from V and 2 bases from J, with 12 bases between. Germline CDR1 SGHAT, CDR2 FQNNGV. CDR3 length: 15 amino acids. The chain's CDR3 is CASSSSGTTYNEQFF. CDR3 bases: TGTGCCAGCAGCTCGTCCGGGACAACCTACAATGAGCAGTTCTTC.